One and the same sample provided the 30 T cell receptor beta chains below, sequenced in a study of blood T cells in healthy people across ages. A sample-barcoded 5' primer and a J-beta primer mix were used in a second PCR of roughly 7 to 12 cycles. TCRdb used MiXCR to reprocess the 5' RACE reads, holding one entry per CDR3 protein. The table shows about 770,000 distinct CDR3 sequences, with around two fifths occurring only once. Sample: blood. Receptors were obtained from a man in his 60s in good health.

The rearrangement uses TRBV5-1 and TRBJ2-3; the match to TRBD1 covers 10 bases. Germline V lookup: CDR1 SGHRS, CDR2 YFSETQ. CDR3 length: 14 amino acids. After removal of 0 bases from V and 14 bases from J, the junction contained 9 bases not matched to a gene. CDR3 sequence: CASSLGTGGAVRYF. The CDR3 nucleotides are TGCGCCAGCAGCTTGGGGACAGGGGGGGCAGTAAGGTATTTT.

The genes are TRBV20-1 and TRBJ1-1, with D maybe TRBD1 (5 bases). Per the germline V gene, CDR1 is DFQATT and CDR2 is SNEGSKA (reference sequence). There are 15 residues in the CDR3. V lost 2 bases, J lost 1 base, and 14 bases lay in between. This CDR3 is CSARSPGQGNTEAFF. CDR3 sequence (DNA): TGCAGTGCTAGATCTCCTGGTCAGGGGAACACTGAAGCTTTCTTT.

The genes are TRBV3-1 and TRBJ2-7; weak D call: TRBD1 (5 bases). This CDR3 is built from 12 residues. V lost 1 base to trimming and J lost 10 bases, with 11 bases between them. CDR1 is LGHDT, CDR2 YNNKEL, per germline (reference sequence). CDR3 in DNA: TGTGCCAGCAGCCAAGGTGGGGCTGTCCAGTACTTC. Its protein product is CASSQGGAVQYF.

The V gene is TRBV7-2, the J gene TRBJ2-7, with TRBD1 identical over 9 bases. Per the germline V gene, CDR1 is SGHTA and CDR2 is FQGNSA. CDR3 size: 13 residues. J lost 8 bases, V lost 5 bases, and 7 bases had no gene match. The DNA of the CDR3 is TGTGCCAGCAGCCCCACGACAGGGGGTAAGCAGTACTTC. Its translation: CASSPTTGGKQYF. Based on the CDR3 plus reference TRBV7-2 and TRBJ2-7, the full variable domain is GAGVSQSPSNKVTEKGKDVELRCDPISGHTALYWYRQSLGQGLEFLIYFQGNSAPDKSGLPSDRFSAERTGGSVSTLTIQRTQQEDSAVYLCASSPTTGGKQYFGPGTRLTVT.

This clonotype turned up a few times. The chain joins TRBV14 to TRBJ1-2; the D is unclear. In germline, CDR1 is SGHDN, CDR2 FVKESK. This CDR3 comprises 14 residues. V lost 2 bases to trimming and J lost 3 bases, with 10 bases between them. CDR3 sequence (DNA): TGTGCCAGCAGCCAATACCCAGCTTACTATGGCTACACCTTC. Translated, it gives CASSQYPAYYGYTF. The whole variable domain, remainder taken from reference TRBV14 and TRBJ1-2, is EAGVTQFPSHSVIEKGQTVTLRCDPISGHDNLYWYRRVMGKEIKFLLHFVKESKQDESGMPNNRFLAERTGGTYSTLKVQPAELEDSGVYFCASSQYPAYYGYTFGSGTRLTVV.

This chain joins TRBV7-2 and TRBJ2-5; no clear D. Per germline, CDR1 SGHTA and CDR2 FQGNSA. CDR3 length equals 14 residues. Trimming removed 1 base from V and 5 bases from J, with 11 bases in between. CDR3 DNA sequence: TGTGCCAGCAGCTTAGTTGGAGTAGGGGAGACCCAGTACTTC. This encodes CASSLVGVGETQYF.

Remarks on this clonotype: One junction end does not reproduce the germline sequence, and a read error may be involved. The V and J genes are TRBV7-2 and TRBJ2-3; 11 nucleotides line up with TRBD2. The germline gives CDR1 SGHTA, CDR2 FQGNSA. The CDR3 consists of 18 residues. CDR3 DNA sequence: TGTGCCAGCAGCTTATTAGCGGGGGGGACCTCAGGCACAGATATGCAGTATTTT. It codes for CASSLLAGGTSGTDMQYF. The whole variable domain, remainder taken from reference TRBV7-2 and TRBJ2-3, is GAGVSQSPSNKVTEKGKDVELRCDPISGHTALYWYRQSLGQGLEFLIYFQGNSAPDKSGLPSDRFSAERTGGSVSTLTIQRTQQEDSAVYLCASSLLAGGTSGTDMQYFGPGTRLTVL.

This sequence joins TRBV7-9 and TRBJ2-7, with D unresolved. The V end was cut by 7 bases, the J end by 0 bases, with 13 bases between. Germline V gives CDR1 SEHNR, CDR2 FQNEAQ (reference sequence). The CDR3 length is 14 residues. This chain's CDR3 is CASNRGGVSYEQYF. The CDR3 nucleotides are TGTGCCAGCAATCGTGGCGGTGTCTCCTACGAGCAGTACTTC.

As DNA, the CDR3 is TGTGCCAGCAGCGTTGGGGGTAGCGGGGAGACCCAGTACTTC. Its protein product is CASSVGGSGETQYF. This chain joins TRBV7-9 and TRBJ2-5; 7 positions match TRBD2. There are 14 residues in the CDR3. CDR1 and CDR2 from the germline V gene are SEHNR and FQNEAQ (reference sequence). Unmatched junction bases numbered 8, after V lost 5 bases and J lost 5 bases.

This clonotype was observed once. The rearrangement joins TRBV4-3 to TRBJ2-6; 7 bases agree with TRBD1. Germline loops: CDR1 LGHNA, CDR2 YSLEER. Germline trimming cut 5 bases from V and 4 bases from J; bases unmatched to any gene: 20. The CDR3 length is 20 residues. Written as DNA, the CDR3 is TGCGCCAGCAGCTCAAAACCCCCGGGACAGAGGGTCTACGGGGCCAACGTCCTGACTTTC. Encoded protein: CASSSKPPGQRVYGANVLTF.

The chain joins TRBV9 to TRBJ2-1; D is unresolved. Trimming pared 0 bases from V and 4 bases from J, leaving 17 bases between. Germline CDR1 and CDR2: SGDLS and YYNGEE. This CDR3 spans 17 amino acids. The CDR3 bases are TGTGCCAGCAGCGTAGGTTTGTCCTACCTCGGGTACAATGAGCAGTTCTTC. Encoded protein: CASSVGLSYLGYNEQFF.

The sample holds a few counts of this clonotype. The genes are TRBV29-1 and TRBJ2-1; D may be TRBD2 (5 bases). The germline gives CDR1 SQVTM, CDR2 ANQGSEA. This CDR3 region has 14 residues. Trimming removed 4 bases at V and 3 bases at J, with 13 bases between. This chain's CDR3 is CSVAPSQFYNEQFF. Written as DNA, the CDR3 is TGCAGCGTTGCTCCTAGCCAATTCTACAATGAGCAGTTCTTC.

The V gene is TRBV20-1, the J gene TRBJ1-2; TRBD1 matches 7 bases. Germline lookup yields CDR1 DFQATT and CDR2 SNEGSKA (reference sequence). The V segment lost 0 bases and the J segment 6 bases; nucleotides outside the gene matches: 7. This CDR3 spans 14 amino acids. This chain's CDR3 is CSARDPGTAHGYTF. The CDR3 region has the DNA TGCAGTGCTAGAGACCCCGGGACAGCTCATGGCTACACCTTC.

The chain carries TRBV29-1 and TRBJ2-3; 12 nucleotides align to TRBD2. The CDR3 runs to 17 residues. CDR1 and CDR2 (germline): SQVTM, ANQGSEA. The V gene end was trimmed by 4 bases and the J gene end by 0 bases; junction bases not matched to a gene: 8. The CDR3 region is CSVAPRTSGASTDTQYF. CDR3 nucleotide sequence: TGCAGCGTTGCCCCGAGGACTAGCGGGGCTAGCACAGATACGCAGTATTTT.

This rearrangement joins TRBV5-1 to TRBJ2-5; TRBD2 matches 7 bases. The CDR3 is made up of 14 amino acids. Germline V CDR1 and CDR2: SGHRS, YFSETQ. V lost 7 bases and J lost 2; bases outside the gene matches: 8. This CDR3 is CASDRGVGQETQYF. CDR3 DNA: TGCGCCAGCGACCGGGGGGTGGGGCAAGAGACCCAGTACTTC.

This sequence joins TRBV7-2 and TRBJ2-5, with D perhaps matching TRBD1 (5 bases). V was trimmed by 3 bases and J by 11 bases, leaving 10 bases between them. Germline lookup yields CDR1 SGHTA and CDR2 FQGNSA. CDR3 length equals 11 residues. The CDR3 region has the DNA TGTGCCAGCAGCTTCAGGGCAGAGCAGTACTTC. Protein sequence: CASSFRAEQYF.

The chain recombines TRBV4-1 with TRBJ2-5, with a weak D call TRBD2 (6 bases). With 1 base removed from V and 0 bases from J, the gap between germline ends came to 9 bases. The CDR3 contains 15 residues. The germline V gene has CDR1 MGHRA and CDR2 YSYEKL. CDR3: CASSQGLAHQETQYF. CDR3 sequence (DNA): TGCGCCAGCAGCCAAGGCCTAGCGCACCAAGAGACCCAGTACTTC.

This chain joins TRBV29-1 and TRBJ1-2, with no clear D. Trimming took 3 bases from V and 3 from J, leaving 11 bases between them. The V gene's germline CDR1 is SQVTM and CDR2 ANQGSEA. The CDR3 is made up of 13 amino acids. The CDR3 here is CSVESGYDYGYTF. The CDR3 bases are TGCAGCGTTGAGTCTGGGTATGACTATGGCTACACCTTC.

The rearrangement uses TRBV28 and TRBJ1-5; 8 nucleotides agree with TRBD1. V shed 2 bases, J shed 3 bases, and the junction held 9 bases outside the gene matches. This CDR3 region has 17 residues. CDR1 MDHEN and CDR2 SYDVKM come from the germline V gene. CDR3 coding DNA: TGTGCCAGCAGTTTAGCCTCCAGGGGGCTGGCCAATCAGCCCCAGCATTTT. Translated, it gives CASSLASRGLANQPQHF.

This rearrangement joins TRBV6-2 or TRBV6-3 to TRBJ2-7, with 7 bases fitting TRBD1. V was pared by 6 bases and J by 5 bases, with 7 bases of the junction left unmatched. Germline CDR1 and CDR2: MNHEY and SVGEGT. The length of the CDR3 is 13 residues. CDR3 bases: TGTGCCAGCAGCAGGACAGGATGGAACGAGCAGTACTTC. Protein: CASSRTGWNEQYF.

The V and J genes are TRBV4-3 and TRBJ1-5; D not certain. CDR1 and CDR2 (germline): LGHNA, YSLEER. CDR3 length equals 15 residues. Deletions cut 1 base from V and 3 bases from J, with 10 bases between. The CDR3 DNA sequence: TGCGCCAGCAGCCAAGTGGTGGGGTACAATCAGCCCCAGCATTTT. Protein product: CASSQVVGYNQPQHF.

Comments on this clonotype: At one end the junction does not follow the germline gene, possibly because of a read error. This chain links TRBV29-1 with TRBJ2-7; either TRBD1 or TRBD2 may supply D (5 bases each). The CDR3 covers 13 residues. The germline CDR1 and CDR2 sequences are SQVTM and ANQGSEA. CDR3: CGVEGRLGYEQYF. In nucleotides, the CDR3 is TGCGGCGTTGAGGGGCGACTGGGCTACGAGCAGTACTTC.

The chain recombines TRBV2 with TRBJ2-3; maybe TRBD1 (6 bases). The germline V gene encodes CDR1 SNHLY and CDR2 FYNNEI. There are 17 residues in the CDR3. The V gene lost 3 bases and the J gene lost 3 bases, with 19 bases spanning the gap. The chain's CDR3 is CASSDVRQAGSTDTQYF. The CDR3 coding sequence is TGTGCCAGCAGTGACGTACGACAGGCAGGGTCTACAGATACGCAGTATTTT.

The J gene is TRBJ1-2, the V gene TRBV9, with D unclear. CDR1 is SGDLS, CDR2 YYNGEE, per germline. The CDR3 runs 13 residues. Trimming cost V 4 bases and J 8 bases, with 15 bases left between them. Here the CDR3 DNA reads TGTGCCAGCAGCCCTACCTTCGTCCCCGGCTACACCTTC. Its translation is CASSPTFVPGYTF.

V gene TRBV28 combines with J gene TRBJ1-1; 7 bases match TRBD1. V was pared by 6 bases and J by 1 base, with 11 bases of the junction left unmatched. Germline CDR1 reads MDHEN; CDR2 reads SYDVKM. The CDR3 covers 16 residues. The CDR3 is CASRPERTGSNTEAFF. CDR3 sequence (DNA): TGTGCCAGCAGACCTGAACGGACAGGCTCGAACACTGAAGCTTTCTTT. The full variable domain, rest sourced from reference TRBV28 and TRBJ1-1, is DVKVTQSSRYLVKRTGEKVFLECVQDMDHENMFWYRQDPGLGLRLIYFSYDVKMKEKGDIPEGYSVSREKKERFSLILESASTNQTSMYLCASRPERTGSNTEAFFGQGTRLTVV.

The chain employs TRBV28 and TRBJ2-5, with 15 bases aligning to TRBD2. The trim removed 10 bases at V and 3 bases at J, leaving 12 bases unmatched. Germline CDR1 and CDR2: MDHEN and SYDVKM. The CDR3 runs to 17 residues. This chain's CDR3 is CAIPRTSGGAWEETQYF. The DNA for the CDR3 is TGTGCCATCCCCCGGACTAGCGGGGGGGCTTGGGAAGAGACCCAGTACTTC.

CDR3 DNA: TGTGCCAGCAGCTTTCCGGGACTAGCGGAATACCAAGAGACCCAGTACTTC. Its protein product is CASSFPGLAEYQETQYF. The chain uses TRBV7-2 and TRBJ2-5; 11 positions agree with TRBD2. The CDR3 is 17 amino acids. Germline trimming cut 3 bases from V and 0 bases from J; bases unmatched to any gene: 6. Germline lookup yields CDR1 SGHTA and CDR2 FQGNSA.

Regarding this clonotype: The junction and the germline gene differ at one end; a read error may be behind it. The rearrangement uses TRBV16 and TRBJ1-5, with unresolved D. In germline, CDR1 is KGHSY, CDR2 FQNENV. This CDR3 contains 15 residues. DNA for the CDR3: TGTGCCAGCAGCCAATTTATGGAGAGCAATCGGCCCCAGCATTTT. It specifies CASSQFMESNRPQHF. The entire variable domain, with the rest obtained from reference TRBV16 and TRBJ1-5, is as follows: GEEVAQTPKHLVRGEGQKAKLYCAPIKGHSYVFWYQQVLKNEFKFLISFQNENVFDETGMPKERFSAKCLPNSPCSLEIQATKLEDSAVYFCASSQFMESNRPQHFGDGTRLSIL.

In nucleotides, the CDR3 is TGTGCCAGCAGCCATGGCGGCGGCGGGTACTTCTCCTACGAGCAGTACTTC. This translates into CASSHGGGGYFSYEQYF. V gene TRBV3-1 combines with J gene TRBJ2-7, with a possible D match to TRBD2 (5 bases). There are 17 residues in the CDR3. V was shortened by 3 bases and J by 0 bases, with 18 bases between the two germline ends. Germline V gene sequence: CDR1 LGHDT, CDR2 YNNKEL (reference sequence).

This clonotype appeared a few times. The V gene is TRBV5-6, the J gene TRBJ2-7; 13 bases are shared with TRBD2. This CDR3 spans 16 amino acids. Germline values: CDR1 SGHDT, CDR2 YYEEEE. V lost 3 bases to trimming and J lost 2 bases; unmatched junction nucleotides: 5. For the CDR3, the DNA is TGTGCCAGCAGCTGGACTAGCGGGGGCCTTACCTACGAGCAGTACTTC. Translation: CASSWTSGGLTYEQYF.